One sample yielded the 24 T cell receptor beta chains listed below, sequenced in a study of cytomegalovirus exposure and HLA in healthy donors. Amplification used 60 Vbeta primers and 13 Jbeta primers. Only in-frame clones appear in the TCRdb table, and some are missing; sequencing was by immunoSEQ multiplex PCR. The table records about 150,000 clones, roughly 87% of them present only once. The sample taken for sequencing was PBMCs. The receptors come from a man aged 30 to 45 in good health and CMV-seropositive.

The J gene is TRBJ2-7, the V gene TRBV28, with D uncertain. The ends were cut back, 5 bases at V and 4 bases at J, with 9 bases in the middle. CDR1 is MDHEN, CDR2 SYDVKM, per germline. CDR3 size: 12 residues. As DNA, the CDR3 is TGTGCCAGCAGTCCCGTCGGGTACGAGCAGTACTTC. Translation: CASSPVGYEQYF.

The V call is TRBV6-5, the J call TRBJ2-7; TRBD2 might be the D (5 bases). The germline V gene has CDR1 MNHEY and CDR2 SVGAGI. The CDR3 spans 14 residues. V lost 6 bases, J lost 3 bases, and 15 bases lay in between. The DNA of the CDR3 is TGTGCCAGCAGCCGAGGGCCGCTCCTCTACGAGCAGTACTTC. Residues: CASSRGPLLYEQYF.

The chain recombines TRBV19 with TRBJ2-1; D may be TRBD2 (6 bases). Germline CDR1 LNHDA, CDR2 SQIVND (reference sequence). Trimming stripped 3 bases from V and 0 bases from J, with 9 bases between. CDR3 length: 15 amino acids. CDR3 bases: TGTGCCAGTAGTATGGGACTGCGCTCCTACAATGAGCAGTTCTTC. The encoded protein is CASSMGLRSYNEQFF. Looking up the rest from reference TRBV19 and TRBJ2-1 gives the full variable domain: DGGITQSPKYLFRKEGQNVTLSCEQNLNHDAMYWYRQDPGQGLRLIYYSQIVNDFQKGDIAEGYSVSREKKESFPLTVTSAQKNPTAFYLCASSMGLRSYNEQFFGPGTRLTVL.

The chain combines TRBV5-1 with TRBJ2-7; TRBD1 matches 9 bases. The CDR3 consists of 15 residues. Per germline, CDR1 SGHRS and CDR2 YFSETQ. V dropped 3 bases and J dropped 2; count of bases not matched to a gene: 6. The CDR3, as DNA: TGCGCCAGCAGCTCTACTAGGGACAGGGCCTACGAGCAGTACTTC. Its translation: CASSSTRDRAYEQYF.

The CDR3 loop is CASSHAGGLDPASYTF. In DNA, the CDR3 is TGCGCCAGCAGCCATGCAGGGGGGTTAGACCCCGCGAGCTACACCTTC. The rearrangement uses TRBV4-1 and TRBJ1-2, with 7 nucleotides matching TRBD1. In germline, CDR1 is MGHRA, CDR2 YSYEKL. The CDR3 runs to 16 residues. V shed 3 bases and J 9 bases; nucleotides not matched to a gene: 16.

The V call is TRBV30, the J call TRBJ1-5, with D possibly TRBD1 on 5 matching bases. V gave up 0 bases and J gave up 6 bases, with 15 bases separating them. The CDR3 spans 15 residues. Germline V gene sequence: CDR1 GTSNPN, CDR2 SVGIG (reference sequence). The chain's CDR3 is CAWSVLGGGGQPQHF. The CDR3 nucleotides read TGTGCCTGGAGTGTACTGGGGGGGGGAGGTCAGCCCCAGCATTTT.

This clone was observed a handful of times. The rearrangement links TRBV5-1 to TRBJ2-3; D may be TRBD2 (6 bases). V was clipped by 0 bases and J by 4 bases, with 12 bases between them. Germline V CDR1 and CDR2: SGHRS, YFSETQ. The CDR3 consists of 15 residues. CDR3 loop: CASSLESGSPDTQYF. DNA for the CDR3: TGCGCCAGCAGCTTGGAAAGCGGGTCCCCAGATACGCAGTATTTT.

This clone came up once. The V and J genes are TRBV29-1 and TRBJ2-1; TRBD2 matches at 8 bases. The V segment lost 0 bases and the J segment 0 bases; nucleotides outside the gene matches: 4. The length of the CDR3 is 16 residues. Germline V gene lookup returns CDR1 SQVTM and CDR2 ANQGSEA. The CDR3 DNA is TGCAGCGTTGAAGACAAAGCGGGGGCCTCCTACAATGAGCAGTTCTTC. Protein: CSVEDKAGASYNEQFF.

The chain joins TRBV7-9 to TRBJ1-2, with D tentatively TRBD1 (6 bases). Trimming left V 3 bases short and J 1 base short, with 12 bases between. Germline V CDR1 and CDR2: SEHNR, FQNEAQ (reference sequence). The CDR3 is 15 amino acids. The CDR3 DNA reads as TGTGCCAGCAGCTTCACAGGGTCGGGTAACTATGGCTACACCTTC. This translates into CASSFTGSGNYGYTF.

V is TRBV7-2 and J is TRBJ1-2, with a weak D call TRBD1 (6 bases). Germline loops: CDR1 SGHTA, CDR2 FQGNSA. This CDR3 has 15 amino acids. The V and J ends lost 5 bases and 4 bases respectively, with 17 bases between them. The CDR3 nucleotides are TGTGCCAGCAGCCCCTACAGGGTATCAAGCTATGGCTACACCTTC. Amino acids: CASSPYRVSSYGYTF.

This chain links TRBV28 with TRBJ1-5; D is uncertain. CDR3 length: 12 amino acids. The V gene lost 4 bases and the J gene lost 6 bases, with 7 bases spanning the gap. CDR1 and CDR2 (germline): MDHEN, SYDVKM. The CDR3, as DNA: TGTGCCAGCAGTTCCCCTATTCAGCCCCAGCATTTT. Translating gives CASSSPIQPQHF.

This clone was detected only a few times. The chain carries TRBV15 and TRBJ2-3, with 9 bases identical to TRBD2. CDR1 and CDR2 from the germline V gene are LNHNV and YYDKDF (reference sequence). The ends lost 3 bases at V and 3 bases at J; junction bases unmatched: 10. This CDR3 is 17 amino acids long. The CDR3 region is CATSSRPSGVGTDTQYF. CDR3 in DNA: TGTGCCACCAGCAGCCGGCCTAGCGGGGTGGGGACAGATACGCAGTATTTT. Using reference TRBV15 and TRBJ2-3 for the parts outside the CDR3, the full variable domain is DAMVIQNPRYQVTQFGKPVTLSCSQTLNHNVMYWYQQKSSQAPKLLFHYYDKDFNNEADTPDNFQSRRPNTSFCFLDIRSPGLGDTAMYLCATSSRPSGVGTDTQYFGPGTRLTVL.

The V and J genes are TRBV15 and TRBJ1-1; TRBD1 aligns across 9 bases. Germline loops: CDR1 LNHNV, CDR2 YYDKDF (reference sequence). This CDR3 is 16 amino acids long. Trimming cost V 0 bases and J 5 bases; bases outside gene matches: 7. The DNA for the CDR3 is TGTGCCACCAGCAGAGATAGGACAGGGGCGGGAACTGAAGCTTTCTTT. Protein: CATSRDRTGAGTEAFF.

The J gene is TRBJ2-1, the V gene TRBV13; maybe TRBD2 (6 bases). The V gene lost 0 bases and the J gene lost 0 bases, with 6 bases spanning the gap. CDR3 length equals 15 residues. CDR1 and CDR2 (germline): PRHDT, FYEKMQ (reference sequence). Here the CDR3 reads CASSLGGSSYNEQFF. In DNA form, the CDR3 reads TGTGCCAGCAGCTTAGGCGGGAGCTCCTACAATGAGCAGTTCTTC.

The rearrangement uses TRBV13 and TRBJ2-1, with a possible D match to TRBD2 (5 bases). The V end lost 4 bases, the J end lost 3 bases, and 16 bases lay between the germline ends. The CDR3 totals 16 residues. Germline values: CDR1 PRHDT, CDR2 FYEKMQ (reference sequence). CDR3 region: CASSSEASTDYNEQFF. The CDR3 DNA follows: TGTGCCAGCAGCTCGGAGGCCAGCACCGACTACAATGAGCAGTTCTTC.

This chain connects TRBV19 to TRBJ2-5; maybe TRBD1 (5 bases). The CDR3 extends over 16 amino acids. V lost 3 bases and J lost 3, with 17 bases in between. CDR1 is LNHDA, CDR2 SQIVND, per germline (reference sequence). CDR3 in amino acids: CASSIGSSPTEETQYF. CDR3 nucleotides: TGTGCCAGTAGTATCGGATCAAGCCCGACAGAAGAGACCCAGTACTTC.

J is TRBJ1-4 and V is TRBV28; 9 positions agree with TRBD1. The CDR3 spans 14 residues. Germline V lookup: CDR1 MDHEN, CDR2 SYDVKM. The trim removed 5 bases at V and 7 bases at J, leaving 5 bases unmatched. The CDR3 bases are TGTGCCAGCAGTCCGACAGGGGGGAGTGAAAAACTGTTTTTT. Protein: CASSPTGGSEKLFF.

This chain connects TRBV11-2 to TRBJ2-1; 12 bases are a match to TRBD2. The V and J ends lost 1 base and 15 bases, in that order; junction bases with no gene match: 10. CDR1 SGHAT and CDR2 FQNNGV come from the germline V gene. This CDR3 is 15 amino acids long. In nucleotides, the CDR3 is TGTGCCAGCAGCTTAGTGCCTAGCGGGGGGGCCAGGCGGTTCTTC. Translated, it gives CASSLVPSGGARRFF.

This rearrangement joins TRBV6-1 to TRBJ2-7; no clear D. Germline CDR1 reads MNHNS; CDR2 reads SASEGT. V lost 5 bases to trimming and J lost 0 bases, with 11 bases between them. This CDR3 has 14 residues. CDR3: CASSHSRSSYEQYF. The CDR3 DNA follows: TGTGCCAGCAGTCATTCTAGGAGCTCCTACGAGCAGTACTTC.

The chain recombines TRBV28 with TRBJ2-7; D unclear. Per germline, CDR1 MDHEN and CDR2 SYDVKM. The CDR3 is made up of 15 amino acids. Trimming removed 3 bases from V and 1 base from J, with 13 bases in between. CDR3 coding DNA: TGTGCCAGCAGTTTTCAGATCGGGTGGTCCTACGAGCAGTACTTC. Its translation is CASSFQIGWSYEQYF.

The V and J genes are TRBV11-2 and TRBJ1-5, with 8 bases fitting TRBD1. The V gene end was trimmed by 3 bases and the J gene end by 6 bases; junction bases not matched to a gene: 4. CDR1 and CDR2 from the germline V gene are SGHAT and FQNNGV. The CDR3 is 14 residues long. CDR3 DNA sequence: TGTGCCAGCAGCTTGGACAGGGAAAGTCAGCCCCAGCATTTT. This sequence encodes CASSLDRESQPQHF.

V usage is TRBV6-4 and J usage is TRBJ2-1; D is perhaps TRBD1 (6 bases). Trimming cost V 11 bases and J 5 bases, with 22 bases left between them. Germline loops: CDR1 MRHNA, CDR2 SNTAGT. CDR3 size: 15 residues. The chain's CDR3 is CAARVMPDRNNEQFF. The CDR3 DNA follows: TGTGCCGCCCGGGTTATGCCGGACAGAAACAATGAGCAGTTCTTC.

The gene calls are TRBV5-1 and TRBJ2-3, with 10 bases matching TRBD2. J gave up 3 bases and V 4 bases, and 2 bases lay outside the gene matches. The CDR3 length is 14 residues. Germline CDR1 SGHRS, CDR2 YFSETQ. The DNA of the CDR3 is TGCGCCAGCAGCCCGGGACTAGCGACAGATACGCAGTATTTT. Protein product: CASSPGLATDTQYF.

The CDR3 nucleotides are TGTGCCAGTAGTACCCCCAGGGGCAATAATGAAAAACTGTTTTTT. This gives the protein CASSTPRGNNEKLFF. The V call is TRBV19, the J call TRBJ1-4; D is perhaps TRBD1 (6 bases). With 4 bases removed from V and 4 bases from J, the gap between germline ends came to 13 bases. Germline V CDR1 and CDR2: LNHDA, SQIVND (reference sequence). The CDR3 consists of 15 residues.